This section outlines one TCR beta chain sequence together with its context. Germline V CDR1 and CDR2: LGHNT, FRNRAP. There are 12 residues in the CDR3. The V end was cut by 1 base, the J end by 3 bases, with 1 base between. The data originate from a study of somatic mutations in cytotoxic T cells in rheumatoid arthritis. Data came from immunoSEQ multiplex PCR; TCRdb stores just in-frame clones and leaves some out. The sample includes about 36,000 clones, less than 85% of them seen just once. Input material: CD8+ T cells sorted from blood. The chain carries TRBV12-5 and TRBJ1-5; no definite D call. The source is a middle-aged man in good health. CDR3 in amino acids: CASGLDNQPQHF. The CDR3 DNA sequence: TGTGCTAGTGGTTTGGACAATCAGCCCCAGCATTTT. Supplemented by reference TRBV12-5 and TRBJ1-5, the full variable domain reads DARVTQTPRHKVTEMGQEVTMRCQPILGHNTVFWYRQTMMQGLELLAYFRNRAPLDDSGMPKDRFSAEMPDATLATLKIQPSEPRDSAVYFCASGLDNQPQHFGDGTRLSIL.